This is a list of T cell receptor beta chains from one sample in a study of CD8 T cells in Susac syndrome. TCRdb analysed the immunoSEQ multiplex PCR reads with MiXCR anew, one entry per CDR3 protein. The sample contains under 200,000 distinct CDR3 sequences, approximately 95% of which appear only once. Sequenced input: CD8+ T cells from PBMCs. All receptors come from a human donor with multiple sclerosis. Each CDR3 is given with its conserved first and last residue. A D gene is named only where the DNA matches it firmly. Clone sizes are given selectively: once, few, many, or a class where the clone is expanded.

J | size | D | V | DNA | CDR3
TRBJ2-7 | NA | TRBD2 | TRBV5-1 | TGCGCCAGCAGCTTGTATGCCGGGAGGCTCTTCTACGAGCAGTACTTC | CASSLYAGRLFYEQYF
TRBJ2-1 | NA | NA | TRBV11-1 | TGTGCCAGCAGCCAACGTGGGATCTACAATGAGCAGTTCTTC | CASSQRGIYNEQFF
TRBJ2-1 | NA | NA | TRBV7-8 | TGTGCCAGCAGCCCATTCGAAGGAGAGCAGTTCTTC | CASSPFEGEQFF
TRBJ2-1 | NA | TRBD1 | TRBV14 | TGTGCCAGCAGCCAAACTGGACAGGGTGGTGAGCAGTTCTTC | CASSQTGQGGEQFF
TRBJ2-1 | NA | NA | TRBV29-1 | TGCAGCGCCGAGGGGGGGGGTGAGCAGTTCTTC | CSAEGGGEQFF
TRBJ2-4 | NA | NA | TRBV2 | TGTGCCAGCAGTGAAGGGACCTGGAGGAAGTACTTC | CASSEGTWRKYF
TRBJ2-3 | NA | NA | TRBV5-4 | TGTGCCAGCAGCGAACTCGTCCTAGGGCGGGGCACAGATACGCAGTATTTT | CASSELVLGRGTDTQYF
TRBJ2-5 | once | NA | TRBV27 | TGTGCCAGCAGTTATGGGGGCCCGCTAGTAGAGACCCAGTACTTC | CASSYGGPLVETQYF
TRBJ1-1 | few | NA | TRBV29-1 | TGCAGCGTTCGGGGGAGCGCTGAAGCTTTCTTT | CSVRGSAEAFF
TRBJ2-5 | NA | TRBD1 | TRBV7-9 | TGTGCCAGCAGCTTAACTCGCGACAGGGTGCGGGAGACCCAGTACTTC | CASSLTRDRVRETQYF
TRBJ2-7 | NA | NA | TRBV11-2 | TGTGCCAGCAGCCTTGGGGGGGCACACGAGCAGTACTTC | CASSLGGAHEQYF
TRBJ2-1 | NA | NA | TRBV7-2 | TGTGCCAGCAGCTTAGAGGGTAGGGACAATGAGCAGTTCTTC | CASSLEGRDNEQFF
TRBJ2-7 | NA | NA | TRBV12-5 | TGTGCTAGTGGTGACAACCCAGGGGACGAGCAGTACTTC | CASGDNPGDEQYF
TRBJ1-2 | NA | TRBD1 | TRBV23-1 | TGCGCCAGCAGTCTCTGGACAGGGGGCGCGGGGGGGGACTATGGCTACACCTTC | CASSLWTGGAGGDYGYTF
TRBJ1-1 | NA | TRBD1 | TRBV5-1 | TGCGCCAGCAGAGATCCGGGACAGGGCGGCACTGAAGCTTTCTTT | CASRDPGQGGTEAFF
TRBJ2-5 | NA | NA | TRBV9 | TGTGCCAGCAGCGTAGGAGGGCAGGGCCTCCAAGAGACCCAGTACTTC | CASSVGGQGLQETQYF
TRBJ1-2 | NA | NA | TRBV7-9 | TGTGCCAGCAGCTTAGTGGGCGGGAACTATGGCTACACCTTC | CASSLVGGNYGYTF
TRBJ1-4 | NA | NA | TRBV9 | TGTGCCAGCAGCGTAGAGTCCCGGGGGGCGGATGAAAAACTGTTTTTT | CASSVESRGADEKLFF
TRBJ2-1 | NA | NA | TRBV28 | TGTGCCAGCAGTCCGGCGGAGGGAGGCCCCTACAATGAGCAGTTCTTC | CASSPAEGGPYNEQFF
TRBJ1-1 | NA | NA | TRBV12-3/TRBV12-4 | TGTGCCAGCAGTTTAGCGCTGGATGAAGCTTTCTTT | CASSLALDEAFF
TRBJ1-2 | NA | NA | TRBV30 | TGTGCCTGGAAGCCCCACCTTCACCCCTATGGCTACACCTTC | CAWKPHLHPYGYTF
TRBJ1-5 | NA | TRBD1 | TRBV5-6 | TGTGCCAGCAGTAACGACAGGGAGCAGCCCCAGCATTTT | CASSNDREQPQHF
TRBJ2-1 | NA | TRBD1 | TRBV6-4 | TGTGCCAGCAGGGACAGGTACAATGAGCAGTTCTTC | CASRDRYNEQFF
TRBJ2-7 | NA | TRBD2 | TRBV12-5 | TGTGCTAGTGGTCCCCCGGGAGGCGTCGAGCAGTACTTC | CASGPPGGVEQYF
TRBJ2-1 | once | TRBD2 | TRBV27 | TGTGCCAGCAGTCCAATGCTAGCGGGAGAGAACAATGAGCAGTTCTTC | CASSPMLAGENNEQFF
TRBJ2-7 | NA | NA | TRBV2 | TGTGCCAGCAGGAGGGGGGGCGAGCAGTACTTC | CASRRGGEQYF
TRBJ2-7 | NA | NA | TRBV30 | TGTGCCTGGAGTGATGGGGACTTTTGGAGCTCCTACGAGCAGTACTTC | CAWSDGDFWSSYEQYF
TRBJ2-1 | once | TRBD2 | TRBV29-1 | TGCAGCGCCGGCGGGGGGTACAATGAGCAGTTCTTC | CSAGGGYNEQFF
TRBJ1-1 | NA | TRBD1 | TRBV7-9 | TGTGCCAGCAGCTTCGGGACAGTTACTGAAGCTTTCTTT | CASSFGTVTEAFF
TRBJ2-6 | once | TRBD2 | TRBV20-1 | TGCAGTGCTAGAGTGACTAGCGGGGGCCAAACTCTGAGCTCTGGGGCCAACGTCCTGACTTTC | CSARVTSGGQTLSSGANVLTF
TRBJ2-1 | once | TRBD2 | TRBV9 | TGTGCCAGCAGCCTCGGACGGGGGGGTTACAATGAGCAGTTCTTC | CASSLGRGGYNEQFF
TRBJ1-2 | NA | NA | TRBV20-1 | TGCAGTGCGCAACAGGGAGACCTTTATGGCTACACCTTC | CSAQQGDLYGYTF
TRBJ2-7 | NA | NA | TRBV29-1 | TGCAGCGTTGAAACTACCGTGAGCTCCTACGAGCAGTACTTC | CSVETTVSSYEQYF
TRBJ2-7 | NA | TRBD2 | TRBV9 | TGTGCCAGCAGCGTAGGCGCTAGCGGACTCTCCTACGAGCAGTACTTC | CASSVGASGLSYEQYF
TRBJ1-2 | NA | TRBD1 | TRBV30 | TGTGCCTGGTCCTGGGACAGGCGAAACTATGGCTACACCTTC | CAWSWDRRNYGYTF
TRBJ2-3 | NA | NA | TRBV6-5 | TGTGCCAGCAGCGTCGACGGGGTGCGCACAGATACGCAGTATTTT | CASSVDGVRTDTQYF
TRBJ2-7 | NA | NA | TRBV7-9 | TGTGCCAGCAGCCGGTACACGACCTACGAGCAGTACTTC | CASSRYTTYEQYF
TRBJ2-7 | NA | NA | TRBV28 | TGTGCCAGCTCACCCCGCAGGGGTATCGCCGAGCAGTACTTC | CASSPRRGIAEQYF
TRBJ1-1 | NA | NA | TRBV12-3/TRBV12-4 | TGTGCCAGCAGTTCCCTAGGACAGAACACTGAAGCTTTCTTT | CASSSLGQNTEAFF
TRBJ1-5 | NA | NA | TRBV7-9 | TGTGCCAGCAGCTTAGGGGGAACCAATCAGCCCCAGCATTTT | CASSLGGTNQPQHF
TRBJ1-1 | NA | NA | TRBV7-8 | TGTGCCAGCAGTACCAGGGGTGCCACTGAAGCTTTCTTT | CASSTRGATEAFF
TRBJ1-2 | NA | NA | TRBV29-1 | TGCAGCGCCAGACTGGAGGGGGTGTATGGCTACACCTTC | CSARLEGVYGYTF
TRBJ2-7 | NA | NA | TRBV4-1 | TGCGCCAGCAGCCAAGGGACAGCCACTACCTACGAGCAGTACTTC | CASSQGTATTYEQYF
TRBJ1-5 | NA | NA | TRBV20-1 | TGCAGTGCCCCCTCGTGGGACGAGGAGGGTCAGCCCCAGCATTTT | CSAPSWDEEGQPQHF
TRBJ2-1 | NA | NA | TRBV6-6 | TGTGCCAGCAGTGACTACCCCAATGAGCAGTTCTTC | CASSDYPNEQFF
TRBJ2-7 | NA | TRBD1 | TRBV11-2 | TGTGCCAGCAGCTGGGGACCGGGACAGGGGATCATCTACGAGCAGTACTTC | CASSWGPGQGIIYEQYF
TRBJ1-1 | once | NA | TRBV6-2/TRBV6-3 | TGTGCCAGCAGTTATAGATCGGGGACTGAAGCTTTCTTT | CASSYRSGTEAFF
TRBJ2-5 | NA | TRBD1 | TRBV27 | TGTGCCAGCAGTCCAATCGGGACAGGGGGAGAGACCCAGTACTTC | CASSPIGTGGETQYF
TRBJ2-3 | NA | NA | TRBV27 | TGTGCCAGCAGTGTGGGCCGAACAGATACGCAGTATTTT | CASSVGRTDTQYF
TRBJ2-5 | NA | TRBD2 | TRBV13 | TGTGCCAGCAGCTTGAAGGGACTAGCGGGAGAGACCCAGTACTTC | CASSLKGLAGETQYF
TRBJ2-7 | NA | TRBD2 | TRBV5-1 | TGCGCCAGCAGCCATACTAGCGGGTACGAGCAGTACTTC | CASSHTSGYEQYF
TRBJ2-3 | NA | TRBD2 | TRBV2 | TGTGCCAGCAGTGCCCCATCTAGCGGAAGGGCAGATACGCAGTATTTT | CASSAPSSGRADTQYF
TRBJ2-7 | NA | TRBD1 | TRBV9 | TGTGCCAGCAGCAAGTCCCGGGACAGGGTCGGTCCATACGAGCAGTACTTC | CASSKSRDRVGPYEQYF
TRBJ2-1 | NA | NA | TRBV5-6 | TGTGCCAGCAGCTTGGGGCCTGAGCAGTTCTTC | CASSLGPEQFF
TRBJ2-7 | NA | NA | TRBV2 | TGTGCCAGCAGCGACACCCACTACGAGCAGTACTTC | CASSDTHYEQYF
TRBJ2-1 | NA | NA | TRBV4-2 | TGTGCCAGCAGCCAAGTAGCTAGCTCCTACAATGAGCAGTTCTTC | CASSQVASSYNEQFF
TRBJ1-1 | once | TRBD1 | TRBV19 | TGTGCCAGTAGTGATCGGGACAGAAACACTGAAGCTTTCTTT | CASSDRDRNTEAFF